The next 30 T cell receptor beta chains were all read from a single sample in a study of T cell changes during pregnancy in multiple sclerosis. The repertoire was sequenced with immunoSEQ multiplex PCR; TCRdb's copy has only in-frame clones and lacks some. The sample contains around 57,000 clones, about 92% of which appear only once. The sequences come from CD4+ T cells from peripheral blood mononuclear cells, collected in the third trimester of pregnancy. The receptor set was obtained from a female donor with multiple sclerosis, enrolled in a pregnancy study.

The chain combines TRBV5-6 with TRBJ1-2, with 8 positions matching TRBD1. Losses at the gene ends were 0 bases for V and 9 bases for J; bases not matched to a gene: 13. CDR3 length: 16 residues. In germline, CDR1 is SGHDT, CDR2 YYEEEE. The chain's CDR3 is CASSLAGGQGIRSYTF. The CDR3 DNA follows: TGTGCCAGCAGCTTGGCTGGAGGACAGGGCATCAGAAGCTACACCTTC.

The chain employs TRBV30 and TRBJ2-7; TRBD1 matches 9 bases. J was trimmed by 3 bases and V by 8 bases; bases with no gene match: 14. The CDR3 contains 15 residues. Germline CDR1 GTSNPN, CDR2 SVGIG (reference sequence). The CDR3 protein is CAGSRGDRAVYEQYF. The CDR3 DNA is TGTGCCGGATCAAGAGGGGACAGGGCGGTCTACGAGCAGTACTTC.

The genes are TRBV6-5 and TRBJ2-2, with 9 bases identical to TRBD1. The CDR3 has 14 amino acids. V dropped 7 bases and J dropped 3; count of bases not matched to a gene: 3. The germline CDR1 and CDR2 sequences are MNHEY and SVGAGI. DNA for the CDR3: TGTGCCAGCAACCGGGACAGGGACACCGGGGAGCTGTTTTTT. As protein: CASNRDRDTGELFF.

The chain combines TRBV29-1 with TRBJ2-3; perhaps TRBD2 as D (6 bases). V was pared by 4 bases and J by 0 bases, with 11 bases between. CDR1 and CDR2 (germline): SQVTM, ANQGSEA. This CDR3 comprises 14 residues. The CDR3 DNA follows: TGCAGCGTTGGCTTCGGGACTAGCACAGATACGCAGTATTTT. Protein sequence: CSVGFGTSTDTQYF.

Written as DNA, the CDR3 is TGTGTCAGAAGCTTAGCGACAGGGGCTAACTATGGCTACACCTTC. It translates to CVRSLATGANYGYTF. The chain recombines TRBV7-5 with TRBJ1-2; whether TRBD1, the table's D call, matches the DNA was not checked. TRBV7-5 is a known pseudogene. CDR3 size: 15 residues.

The rearrangement uses TRBV30 and TRBJ1-1; TRBD1 matches at 8 bases. The J segment lost 5 bases and the V segment lost 5 bases, leaving 1 base of the junction unmatched. This CDR3 spans 11 amino acids. Germline lookup yields CDR1 GTSNPN and CDR2 SVGIG (reference sequence). The CDR3 DNA sequence: TGTGCCTGGGGACAGGGTACTGAAGCTTTCTTT. It translates to CAWGQGTEAFF.

In this sample, this clone turned up a few times. This chain joins TRBV5-1 and TRBJ1-2; D ambiguous. This CDR3 comprises 14 residues. From germline, CDR1 is SGHRS and CDR2 YFSETQ. V was pared by 0 bases and J by 6 bases, with 12 bases between. CDR3 loop: CASSLAMGEDGYTF. The CDR3 DNA follows: TGCGCCAGCAGCTTGGCCATGGGAGAAGATGGCTACACCTTC.

This clone was counted only a few times. The chain uses TRBV10-3 and TRBJ2-7, with 8 nucleotides matching TRBD1. CDR3 length: 12 amino acids. In germline, CDR1 is ENHRY, CDR2 SYGVKD. V shed 10 bases and J 3 bases; nucleotides not matched to a gene: 5. CDR3 region: CATRDRNYEQYF. DNA for the CDR3: TGTGCCACCCGGGACAGGAACTACGAGCAGTACTTC.

The V gene is TRBV10-3, the J gene TRBJ2-5, with TRBD2 matching over 7 bases. Germline trimming cut 7 bases from V and 1 base from J; bases unmatched to any gene: 3. In germline, CDR1 is ENHRY, CDR2 SYGVKD. The CDR3 has 13 amino acids. This chain's CDR3 is CAIKGGGQETQYF. The CDR3 coding sequence is TGTGCCATCAAGGGCGGGGGCCAAGAGACCCAGTACTTC.

The chain combines TRBV6-6 with TRBJ1-1; 7 bases map to TRBD1. J gave up 1 base and V 2 bases, and 7 bases lay outside the gene matches. Germline CDR1 and CDR2: MNHNY and SVGAGI (reference sequence). CDR3 size: 16 residues. CDR3 sequence (DNA): TGTGCCAGCAGTTACATTAAAGGGACAGCGAACACTGAAGCTTTCTTT. This sequence encodes CASSYIKGTANTEAFF.

This clone was seen a few times. V and J are TRBV5-6 and TRBJ1-6, with 7 bases lining up with TRBD1. The junction had 1 base not matched to a gene; V was cut back by 1 base and J by 6 bases. CDR3 length equals 14 residues. In germline, CDR1 is SGHDT, CDR2 YYEEEE. The CDR3 is CASSLNRGNSPLHF. CDR3 sequence (DNA): TGTGCCAGCAGCTTGAACAGGGGTAATTCACCCCTCCACTTT.

This clone was counted only a few times. The rearrangement joins TRBV5-1 to TRBJ1-2; 8 bases match TRBD1. This CDR3 region has 13 residues. V trimming: 6 bases; J trimming: 5 bases; junction bases outside the gene matches: 6. Germline V gene data show CDR1 as SGHRS and CDR2 as YFSETQ. The CDR3 DNA is TGCGCCAGCACGGACAGGGCAGGGTATGGCTACACCTTC. This encodes CASTDRAGYGYTF.

DNA of the CDR3: TGTGCCAGCAGTGACGCGGACAGGGGCGGAGGCTACACCTTC. Translation gives CASSDADRGGGYTF. V usage is TRBV2 and J usage is TRBJ1-2; 9 nucleotides agree with TRBD1. Per the germline V gene, CDR1 is SNHLY and CDR2 is FYNNEI. The V gene end was trimmed by 3 bases and the J gene end by 8 bases; junction bases not matched to a gene: 7. The CDR3 is 14 amino acids.

The V call is TRBV27, the J call TRBJ1-2; tentatively, D is TRBD1 (6 bases). Trimming stripped 6 bases from V and 2 bases from J, with 10 bases between. The germline V gene has CDR1 MNHEY and CDR2 SMNVEV (reference sequence). This CDR3 has 13 amino acids. CDR3 in DNA: TGTGCCAGCAGCACAACAGGGAACTATGGCTACACCTTC. Its translation is CASSTTGNYGYTF.

The chain links TRBV7-3 to TRBJ1-2; D might be TRBD1 (6 bases). Germline lookup yields CDR1 SGHTA and CDR2 FQGTGA. This CDR3 has 15 amino acids. V was clipped by 2 bases and J by 2 bases, with 12 bases between them. The CDR3 loop is CASSLYGGRNYGYTF. The DNA for the CDR3 is TGTGCCAGCAGCTTATACGGGGGGCGGAACTATGGCTACACCTTC.

This chain connects TRBV5-6 to TRBJ2-2; D call uncertain. The CDR3 is made up of 13 amino acids. Between the trimmed V and J ends, which lost 3 bases and 12 bases, there was a span of 15 bases. Per germline, CDR1 SGHDT and CDR2 YYEEEE. Here the CDR3 DNA reads TGTGCCAGCAGCTACATAGGAACGGAGAAGCTGTTTTTT. It is translated as CASSYIGTEKLFF.

The chain links TRBV27 to TRBJ2-3, with 7 nucleotides matching TRBD1. Trimming took 6 bases from V and 5 from J; bases not matched to a gene: 8. The CDR3 sequence is 14 residues long. Germline V gene data show CDR1 as MNHEY and CDR2 as SMNVEV (reference sequence). DNA for the CDR3: TGTGCCAGCAGGACGAGGGGGCGAGAAGATACGCAGTATTTT. Its protein product is CASRTRGREDTQYF.

This sequence joins TRBV7-9 and TRBJ2-2; 9 bases are shared with TRBD2. The ends lost 2 bases at V and 4 bases at J; junction bases unmatched: 5. Looked up from germline, CDR1 is SEHNR and CDR2 is FQNEAQ (reference sequence). The CDR3 totals 16 residues. The CDR3 spells CASSLPGLATTGELFF. Written as DNA, the CDR3 is TGTGCCAGCAGCTTACCGGGACTAGCAACCACCGGGGAGCTGTTTTTT.

The chain is built from TRBV29-1 and TRBJ2-5; maybe TRBD1 (6 bases). V lost 4 bases and J lost 5, with 26 bases in between. The germline V gene has CDR1 SQVTM and CDR2 ANQGSEA. The CDR3 sequence is 17 residues long. CDR3 region: CSVGGGETGPRGETQYF. CDR3 nucleotide sequence: TGCAGCGTTGGAGGGGGTGAGACCGGGCCAAGGGGGGAGACCCAGTACTTC.

The gene calls are TRBV6-5 and TRBJ2-4; D is perhaps TRBD1 (6 bases). The V end lost 6 bases, the J end lost 2 bases, and 14 bases lay between the germline ends. Germline V gene sequence: CDR1 MNHEY, CDR2 SVGAGI. CDR3 length equals 15 residues. The CDR3: CASRALTGSKNIQYF. DNA for the CDR3: TGTGCCAGCAGAGCACTTACAGGGTCCAAAAACATTCAGTACTTC.

The J gene is TRBJ1-4, the V gene TRBV5-8; weak D call: TRBD1 (6 bases). Deletions cut 3 bases from V and 6 bases from J, with 21 bases between. Germline values: CDR1 SGHTS, CDR2 YDEGEE. The CDR3 has 17 residues. This CDR3 reads CASSWSGQTIPDEKLFF. DNA of the CDR3: TGTGCCAGCAGCTGGTCGGGACAAACAATCCCTGATGAAAAACTGTTTTTT. Complete variable domain (other parts from reference TRBV5-8 and TRBJ1-4): EAGVTQSPTHLIKTRGQQATLRCSPISGHTSVYWYQQALGLGLQFLLWYDEGEERNRGNFPPRFSGRQFPNYSSELNVNALELEDSALYLCASSWSGQTIPDEKLFFGSGTQLSVL.

This chain joins TRBV9 and TRBJ2-1, with 8 bases aligning to TRBD2. From germline, CDR1 is SGDLS and CDR2 YYNGEE. The CDR3 has 16 amino acids. Trimming removed 4 bases from V and 3 bases from J; junction bases left unmatched: 9. The CDR3 DNA reads as TGTGCCAGCAGCCCCCAGGGACTAGGAAACTACAATGAGCAGTTCTTC. It yields the protein CASSPQGLGNYNEQFF. Full variable domain (outside the CDR3, taken from reference TRBV9 and TRBJ2-1): DSGVTQTPKHLITATGQRVTLRCSPRSGDLSVYWYQQSLDQGLQFLIQYYNGEERAKGNILERFSAQQFPDLHSELNLSSLELGDSALYFCASSPQGLGNYNEQFFGPGTRLTVL.

J is TRBJ2-7 and V is TRBV7-6, with D maybe TRBD2 (5 bases). With 1 base removed from V and 4 bases from J, the gap between germline ends came to 23 bases. CDR1 is SGHVS, CDR2 FNYEAQ, per germline. The CDR3 contains 18 residues. In DNA form, the CDR3 reads TGTGCCAGCAGCTTAGGCTCTGGGAGACCGAACTCTTTGTACGAGCAGTACTTC. Translated, it gives CASSLGSGRPNSLYEQYF. The full variable domain, with the rest looked up from reference TRBV7-6 and TRBJ2-7, is GAGVSQSPRYKVTKRGQDVALRCDPISGHVSLYWYRQALGQGPEFLTYFNYEAQQDKSGLPNDRFSAERPEGSISTLTIQRTEQRDSAMYRCASSLGSGRPNSLYEQYFGPGTRLTVT.

The chain couples TRBV5-1 to TRBJ2-1; TRBD2 matches 11 bases. Germline V gene sequence: CDR1 SGHRS, CDR2 YFSETQ. The trim removed 4 bases at V and 5 bases at J, leaving 8 bases unmatched. The CDR3 has 16 residues. The DNA of the CDR3 is TGCGCCAGCAGCCCAGCCGGGACTAGCGGACACAATGAGCAGTTCTTC. Protein sequence: CASSPAGTSGHNEQFF.

The rearrangement links TRBV14 to TRBJ1-1; 8 bases are shared with TRBD1. The V and J ends lost 4 bases and 1 base, in that order; junction bases with no gene match: 5. This CDR3 has 15 amino acids. From germline, CDR1 is SGHDN and CDR2 FVKESK. This chain's CDR3 is CASSLRTGRNTEAFF. CDR3 sequence (DNA): TGTGCCAGCAGCCTTAGGACAGGGAGGAACACTGAAGCTTTCTTT. The complete variable domain, with remaining parts taken from reference TRBV14 and TRBJ1-1, reads EAGVTQFPSHSVIEKGQTVTLRCDPISGHDNLYWYRRVMGKEIKFLLHFVKESKQDESGMPNNRFLAERTGGTYSTLKVQPAELEDSGVYFCASSLRTGRNTEAFFGQGTRLTVV.

The chain couples TRBV7-3 to TRBJ1-6; 8 bases agree with TRBD1. CDR3 size: 15 residues. With V trimmed by 7 bases and J by 9 bases, 11 bases remained unmatched. Germline loops: CDR1 SGHTA, CDR2 FQGTGA. The CDR3 protein is CASISSRGLSSPLHF. The CDR3 coding sequence is TGTGCCAGCATCTCCTCCAGGGGGCTTAGTTCACCCCTCCACTTT.

This clone has only one observation. The chain has TRBV6-5 and TRBJ2-3; TRBD1 matches at 7 bases. Germline V gene lookup returns CDR1 MNHEY and CDR2 SVGAGI. Trimming took 5 bases from V and 6 from J; bases not matched to a gene: 11. This CDR3 contains 15 residues. CDR3 sequence: CASSRDPQGVDTQYF. CDR3 sequence (DNA): TGTGCCAGCAGTCGCGACCCGCAGGGGGTGGATACGCAGTATTTT.

This chain joins TRBV9 and TRBJ2-7; D might be TRBD2 (5 bases). Per the germline V gene, CDR1 is SGDLS and CDR2 is YYNGEE. This CDR3 region has 13 residues. V shed 5 bases and J shed 2 bases, with 11 bases lying between them. The CDR3 sequence is CASRSGSTYEQYF. The DNA for the CDR3 is TGTGCCAGCAGATCGGGGTCTACCTACGAGCAGTACTTC.

The chain has TRBV19 and TRBJ2-1; D unresolved. Per the germline V gene, CDR1 is LNHDA and CDR2 is SQIVND (reference sequence). The CDR3 spans 14 residues. Trimming cost V 1 base and J 2 bases, with 6 bases left between them. This CDR3 reads CASSIGLAYNEQFF. Written as DNA, the CDR3 is TGTGCCAGTAGTATAGGGCTAGCCTACAATGAGCAGTTCTTC.

The CDR3 DNA reads as TGCGCCAGCAGCGCTTTTGGGGCTAGCGGGAGTTCGCCCACAGATACGCAGTATTTT. It yields the protein CASSAFGASGSSPTDTQYF. The chain employs TRBV5-1 and TRBJ2-3; 10 bases map to TRBD2. The CDR3 is 19 amino acids. V shed 4 bases and J 2 bases; nucleotides not matched to a gene: 16. Germline V gives CDR1 SGHRS, CDR2 YFSETQ.